This TCR beta chain appears in the sequencing data of a study of blood T cell repertoires in COVID-19 (TCRdb year 2020). About the study as a whole: Samples covering the acute and convalescent phases of COVID-19 were provided by collaborators in the United States, Italy and Spain. The samples were drawn from two sources: the first 160 participants of the ongoing ImmuneRACE study, and 1,200 or so subjects contributed by 6 global collaborators. The prospective study material was composed of cDNA or gDNA derived from T cells, B-cell-depleted T cells, or PBMCs. HLA class I and class II types, where available, came from metadata supplied by the sample provider rather than from assay-based typing. Sample metadata almost always included a de-identified subject ID, COVID-19 status, age in years and sex. The repertoires were released in a freely available public database intended as a resource for research on the immune response to SARS-CoV-2. The dataset comprised deeply sampled blood TCRbeta repertoires from subjects exposed to, actively infected with, or recovered from COVID-19.

TCRbeta CDR3 regions were amplified from genomic DNA by means of the immunoSEQ Assay, a bias-controlled multiplex PCR. The authors processed their data as follows. The number of nucleated cells in each sample was estimated from the amplification of reference gene primers within the assay. To quantify the absolute abundance of each unique TCRbeta CDR3 rearrangement, sequence reads were collapsed and filtered. For each sample, productive Simpson clonality was calculated as the square root of Simpson's diversity index across productive rearrangements. Held by TCRdb, this immuneACCESS table contains in-frame sequences only and omits some clones. Under half of the omission traces to an unresolved V gene where checked; the cause of the rest is unknown. For V, J and clone size, that table is used; D and trimming come from the DNA. The sample table shows fewer than 200,000 clones, and roughly 89% are seen once. The ten largest account for 3.9% of the sample.

What the authors observed across the whole study: The quantity of clinical and demographic metadata differed by source and by participant and was supplied without curation.

This clone has only one observation. The antigen it binds to is not known. The record has no base qualities; no much larger clone is one base away. Samples from volunteer blood donors who had recovered from COVID-19 were contributed by a second Seattle source. Each collaborating institution followed its own protocols to collect whole blood in K2EDTA tubes. For TCRbeta analysis, collaborators shipped samples as frozen whole blood, isolated PBMCs, or DNA extracted from either of those sample types. In the germline V gene, CDR1 corresponds to SGHRS and CDR2 to YFSETQ. Including cysteine and phenylalanine, the CDR3 has 16 amino acids. Solely the CDR3 DNA is kept, with 48 bases framed from the first base. Unmatched junction bases come to 7, with V trimmed by 4 bases and J by 5 bases.

What was sequenced was peripheral blood. Recombination joined TRBV5-1 with TRBJ2-3; 13 central nucleotides agree with TRBD2. The sequence was collected from a woman between 55 and 75 years old who had recovered from COVID-19. The bases are TGCGCCAGCAGCGAACTAGCGGGGGGGCCGCAAGATACGCAGTATTTT. The encoded protein is CASSELAGGPQDTQYF.